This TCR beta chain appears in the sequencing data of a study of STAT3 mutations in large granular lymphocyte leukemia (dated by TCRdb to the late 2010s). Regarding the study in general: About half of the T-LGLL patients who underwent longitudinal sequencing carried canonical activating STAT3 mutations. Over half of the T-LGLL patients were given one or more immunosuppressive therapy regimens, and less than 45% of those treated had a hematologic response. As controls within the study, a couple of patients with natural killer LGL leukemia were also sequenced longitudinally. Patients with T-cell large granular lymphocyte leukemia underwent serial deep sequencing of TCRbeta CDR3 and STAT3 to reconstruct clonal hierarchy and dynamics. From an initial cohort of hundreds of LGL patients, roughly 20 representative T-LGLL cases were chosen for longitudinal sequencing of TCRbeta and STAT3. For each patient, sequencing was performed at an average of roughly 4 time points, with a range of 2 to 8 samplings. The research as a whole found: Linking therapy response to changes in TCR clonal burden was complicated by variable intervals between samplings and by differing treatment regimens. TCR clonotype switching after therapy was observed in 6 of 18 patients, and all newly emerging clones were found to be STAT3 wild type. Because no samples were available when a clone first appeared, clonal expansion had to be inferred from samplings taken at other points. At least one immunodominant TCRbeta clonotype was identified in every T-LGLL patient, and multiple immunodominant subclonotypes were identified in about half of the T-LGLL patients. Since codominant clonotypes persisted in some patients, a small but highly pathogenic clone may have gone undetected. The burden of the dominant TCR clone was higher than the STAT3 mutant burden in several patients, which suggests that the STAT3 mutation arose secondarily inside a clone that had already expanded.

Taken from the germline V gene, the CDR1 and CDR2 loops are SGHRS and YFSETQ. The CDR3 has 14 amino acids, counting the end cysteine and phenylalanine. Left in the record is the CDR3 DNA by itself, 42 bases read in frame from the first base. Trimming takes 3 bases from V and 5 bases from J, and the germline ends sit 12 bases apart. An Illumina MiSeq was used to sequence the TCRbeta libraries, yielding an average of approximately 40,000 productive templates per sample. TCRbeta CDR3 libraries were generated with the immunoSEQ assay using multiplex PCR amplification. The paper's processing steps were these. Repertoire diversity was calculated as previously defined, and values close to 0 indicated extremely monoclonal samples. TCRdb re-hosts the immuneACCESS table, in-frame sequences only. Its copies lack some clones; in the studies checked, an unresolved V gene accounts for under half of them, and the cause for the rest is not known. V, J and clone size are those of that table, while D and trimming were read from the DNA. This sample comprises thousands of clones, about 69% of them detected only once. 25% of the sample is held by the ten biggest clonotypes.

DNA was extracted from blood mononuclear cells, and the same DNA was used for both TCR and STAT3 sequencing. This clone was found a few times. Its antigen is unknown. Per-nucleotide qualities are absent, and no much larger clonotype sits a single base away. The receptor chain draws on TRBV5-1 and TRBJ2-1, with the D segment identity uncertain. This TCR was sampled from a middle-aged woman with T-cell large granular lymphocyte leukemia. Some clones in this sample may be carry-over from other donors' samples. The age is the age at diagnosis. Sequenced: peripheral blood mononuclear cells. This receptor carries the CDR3 CASSSLVADNEQFF. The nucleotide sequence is TGCGCCAGCAGCTCATTAGTGGCTGACAATGAGCAGTTCTTC. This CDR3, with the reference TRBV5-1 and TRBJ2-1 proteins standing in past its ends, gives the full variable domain KAGVTQTPRYLIKTRGQQVTLSCSPISGHRSVSWYQQTPGQGLQFLFEYFSETQRNKGNFPGRFSGRQFSNSRSEMNVSTLELGDSALYLCASSSLVADNEQFFGPGTRLTVL.